What follows are 6 T cell receptor beta chains derived from one specimen sequenced in a study of cytomegalovirus exposure and HLA in healthy donors. Use of 60 Vbeta and 13 Jbeta primers characterized the PCR. TCRdb's table, derived via immunoSEQ multiplex PCR, lists solely in-frame clones and lacks some. The data show 150,000 to 200,000 clones, with 68% seen just once and 2.8% held by the top ten. Input material: PBMCs. These receptors all come from a woman in her thirties or forties in good health and CMV-seropositive.

V and J are TRBV27 and TRBJ1-4; no reliable D call. With 6 bases removed from V and 7 bases from J, the gap between germline ends came to 15 bases. CDR1 is MNHEY and CDR2 is SMNVEV in the germline V gene (reference sequence). The CDR3 runs 14 residues. The CDR3: CASSPIHRGEKLFF. The CDR3 DNA reads TGTGCCAGCAGCCCGATCCACCGGGGTGAAAAACTGTTTTTT. The full variable domain, in which reference TRBV27 and TRBJ1-4 provide the parts outside the CDR3, is EAQVTQNPRYLITVTGKKLTVTCSQNMNHEYMSWYRQDPGLGLRQIYYSMNVEVTDKGDVPEGYKVSRKEKRNFPLILESPSPNQTSLYFCASSPIHRGEKLFFGSGTQLSVL.

Only a few counts were recorded for this clone. The V call is TRBV28, the J call TRBJ1-2; D is ambiguous. The CDR3 sequence is 14 residues long. Looked up from germline, CDR1 is MDHEN and CDR2 is SYDVKM. V dropped 6 bases and J dropped 2 bases, with 13 bases sitting between them. DNA of the CDR3: TGTGCCAGCAGCTCAGAAGGACTAAACTATGGCTACACCTTC. Protein: CASSSEGLNYGYTF.

V is TRBV9 and J is TRBJ1-1; D not certain. Trimming left V 4 bases short and J 1 base short, with 11 bases between. The germline CDR1 and CDR2 sequences are SGDLS and YYNGEE. The CDR3 has 14 amino acids. The CDR3 region is CASSTHAGNTEAFF. As DNA, the CDR3 is TGTGCCAGCAGCACCCATGCGGGGAACACTGAAGCTTTCTTT.

This chain joins TRBV27 and TRBJ2-2, with TRBD1 as a possible D gene (6 bases). The germline V gene has CDR1 MNHEY and CDR2 SMNVEV (reference sequence). There are 14 residues in the CDR3. V gave up 5 bases and J gave up 3 bases, with 10 bases separating them. CDR3 bases: TGTGCCAGCAGTACAGGGCGGGACACCGGGGAGCTGTTTTTT. It yields the protein CASSTGRDTGELFF.

The V and J genes are TRBV6-1 and TRBJ2-3; 11 bases agree with TRBD1. The CDR3 covers 14 residues. Germline CDR1 and CDR2: MNHNS and SASEGT. Losses at the gene ends were 7 bases for V and 5 bases for J; bases not matched to a gene: 5. The CDR3 nucleotides are TGTGCCAGCACTCTGGACAGGGGGCAAGATACGCAGTATTTT. Protein product: CASTLDRGQDTQYF.

The genes are TRBV9 and TRBJ1-2; no reliable D call. The CDR3 totals 12 residues. V lost 4 bases to trimming and J lost 4 bases, with 8 bases between them. Germline assignment: CDR1 SGDLS and CDR2 YYNGEE. CDR3 nucleotide sequence: TGTGCCAGCAGCAACCGGGGCTATGGCTACACCTTC. This encodes CASSNRGYGYTF.